This T cell receptor beta chain stems from a study of blood T cell repertoires in COVID-19. Study-level information: The samples span acute and convalescent COVID-19 from the United States, Italy and Spain. The analysed material was cDNA or gDNA that came from T cells, B-cell-depleted T cells, or PBMCs.

Germline assignment: CDR1 LNHDA and CDR2 SQIVND (reference sequence). Unmatched junction bases numbered 2, after V lost 10 bases and J lost 3 bases. The CDR3 covers 11 residues. As handled by the study authors: Quantification of nucleated cells was approximated via reference gene primer amplification. Sequencing used immunoSEQ multiplex PCR; TCRdb keeps in-frame clones, though not all of them. V, J and clone size derive from that table, while D and trimming were established from the DNA sequence. The sample records some 250,000 clones, 86% being singletons. Sequenced: peripheral blood. The chain links TRBV19 to TRBJ2-7, with 8 bases lining up with TRBD2. The receptor comes from a man aged 55 to 70 with acute or convalescent COVID-19. The CDR3, as DNA: TGTGCCACCAGCGGGAGCTACGAGCAGTACTTC. Amino acids: CATSGSYEQYF.